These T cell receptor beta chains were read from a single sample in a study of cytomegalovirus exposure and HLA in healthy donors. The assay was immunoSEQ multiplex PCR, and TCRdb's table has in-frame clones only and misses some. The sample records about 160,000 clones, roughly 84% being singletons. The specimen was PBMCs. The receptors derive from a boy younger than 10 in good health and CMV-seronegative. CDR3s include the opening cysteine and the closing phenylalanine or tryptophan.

CDR3 protein: CASSQAGALNSGANVLTF
V gene: TRBV4-1
CDR3 length: 18

CDR3 protein: CASVREPQETQYF
V gene: TRBV2
CDR3 length: 13

CDR3 protein: CASSFSPTTGELFF
V gene: TRBV5-1
CDR3 length: 14

CDR3 protein: CASSSGLAGNEQFF
V gene: TRBV5-6
CDR3 length: 14

CDR3 protein: CASSDPPGLPTTYEQYF
V gene: TRBV6-1
CDR3 length: 17

CDR3 protein: CASSRAISSYNEQFF
V gene: TRBV19
CDR3 length: 15

CDR3 protein: CASSRTSGRFNEQFF
V gene: TRBV7-9
CDR3 length: 15

CDR3 protein: CASSPGGTGAYEQYF
V gene: TRBV5-1
CDR3 length: 15

CDR3 protein: CASSVPYRLASSSYNEQFF
V gene: TRBV6-4
CDR3 length: 19

CDR3 protein: CASSKRSQPQHF
V gene: TRBV13
CDR3 length: 12

CDR3 protein: CASSERVLGGTGTDTQYF
V gene: TRBV2
CDR3 length: 18

CDR3 protein: CASSYLGTGGSGELFF
V gene: TRBV5-6
CDR3 length: 16

CDR3 protein: CAATNYGEKLFF
V gene: TRBV6-6
CDR3 length: 12

CDR3 protein: CASSVAPPKRGPYNEQFF
V gene: TRBV9
CDR3 length: 18

CDR3 protein: CASTKAGLAGVYEQYF
V gene: TRBV28
CDR3 length: 16

CDR3 protein: CASSLAPARNEQFF
V gene: TRBV7-2
CDR3 length: 14

CDR3 protein: CASNPAHQGNTDTQYF
V gene: TRBV28
CDR3 length: 16

CDR3 protein: CASSDLGVGEAFF
V gene: TRBV25-1
CDR3 length: 13

CDR3 protein: CASSQPGITYNEQFF
V gene: TRBV5-1
CDR3 length: 15

CDR3 protein: CAWSVRPPGRNEQFF
V gene: TRBV30
CDR3 length: 15

CDR3 protein: CAWGQGITEAFF
V gene: TRBV30
CDR3 length: 12

CDR3 protein: CASSQGYSYEQYF
V gene: TRBV14
CDR3 length: 13

CDR3 protein: CASSLGQGTEQYF
V gene: TRBV6-1
CDR3 length: 13